This is a list of T cell receptor beta chains from one sample in a study of blood T cells in healthy people across ages. TCRdb re-analysed the 5' RACE reads in MiXCR, keeping a single row per CDR3 protein. The sample lists hundreds of thousands of distinct CDR3 sequences; around 20% were seen once. The sequenced material came from blood. All receptors derive from an older man in good health. The CDR3 runs from the conserved cysteine through the conserved F or W. A D gene is named only where the DNA matches it firmly. Only part of the rows carry a size: once, few, many, or a class if the clone is expanded.

-,-,TRBV25-1,TRBJ1-6,CASSDPDRSSYNSPLHF,TGTGCCAGCAGTGATCCTGACAGGAGCTCCTATAATTCACCCCTCCACTTT
TRBD2,few,TRBV7-9,TRBJ2-7,CASSPRLAGTSYEQYF,TGTGCCAGCAGCCCCCGACTAGCGGGGACCTCCTACGAGCAGTACTTC
TRBD2,-,TRBV28,TRBJ2-7,CASSLISAGAWYEQYF,TGTGCCAGCAGTTTAATCTCAGCGGGAGCATGGTACGAGCAGTACTTC
TRBD2,many,TRBV3-1,TRBJ2-7,CASSPRTSGAYEQYF,TGTGCCAGCAGCCCCCGGACTAGCGGAGCCTACGAGCAGTACTTC
TRBD1,many,TRBV25-1,TRBJ1-4,CASSDIRDSEKLFF,TGTGCCAGCAGTGATATCCGGGACAGTGAAAAACTGTTTTTT
-,-,TRBV6-2/TRBV6-3,TRBJ2-1,CASSYGGPQITYNEQFF,TGTGCCAGCAGTTACGGGGGGCCTCAGATAACCTACAATGAGCAGTTCTTC
TRBD1,-,TRBV5-1,TRBJ2-5,CASSSTGGRDETQYF,TGCGCCAGCAGCTCGACAGGGGGCAGAGATGAGACCCAGTACTTC
-,-,TRBV20-1,TRBJ2-2,CSARDRKSSNTGELFF,TGCAGTGCTAGAGATCGTAAGAGCTCGAACACCGGGGAGCTGTTTTTT
-,few,TRBV6-2/TRBV6-3,TRBJ2-1,CASTQGNEQFF,TGTGCCAGCACCCAGGGCAATGAGCAGTTCTTC
TRBD1,-,TRBV7-9,TRBJ2-7,CASSPSGQNEQYF,TGTGCCAGCAGCCCCTCGGGACAGAACGAGCAGTACTTC
-,few,TRBV12-3/TRBV12-4,TRBJ2-6,CASSLSSGVNVLTF,TGTGCCAGCTCCCTTAGCTCTGGGGTCAACGTCCTGACTTTC
-,once,TRBV30,TRBJ1-6,CAWSVRVGSYSPLHF,TGTGCCTGGAGTGTACGAGTGGGGAGTTATTCACCCCTCCACTTT
-,-,TRBV20-1,TRBJ1-2,CSARGQDGYTF,TGCAGTGCTAGAGGGCAGGATGGCTACACCTTC
TRBD2,few,TRBV6-2/TRBV6-3,TRBJ2-1,CASSPPGTSGNEQFF,TGTGCCAGCAGCCCACCTGGGACTAGCGGGAATGAGCAGTTCTTC
-,-,TRBV9,TRBJ1-1,CASSQGRLNTEAFF,TGTGCCAGCAGCCAGGGAAGACTCAACACTGAAGCTTTCTTT
-,few,TRBV6-5,TRBJ1-1,CASLQGGSEAFF,TGTGCCAGCCTGCAGGGAGGATCTGAAGCTTTCTTT
-,many,TRBV6-2/TRBV6-3,TRBJ2-7,CASSFDGRRHF,TGTGCCAGCAGTTTCGACGGAAGACGACACTTC
TRBD1,-,TRBV20-1,TRBJ1-2,CSAAVQGAPYGYTF,TGCAGTGCTGCGGTACAGGGGGCACCGTATGGCTACACCTTC
TRBD1,-,TRBV6-2/TRBV6-3,TRBJ2-7,CASRPTGNTYEQYF,TGTGCCAGCAGACCGACAGGGAATACCTACGAGCAGTACTTC
TRBD2,few,TRBV7-2,TRBJ2-3,CASSPGTSDADTQYF,TGTGCCAGCAGCCCCGGGACTAGCGACGCAGATACGCAGTATTTT
TRBD1,-,TRBV25-1,TRBJ2-5,CASSERQGVRETQYF,TGTGCCAGCAGTGAAAGACAGGGGGTAAGAGAGACCCAGTACTTC
-,-,TRBV27,TRBJ1-1,CASRPDRTYTEAFF,TGTGCCAGCCGCCCCGACAGGACCTACACTGAAGCTTTCTTT
TRBD2,-,TRBV10-3,TRBJ2-5,CAISEWTSGQETQYF,TGTGCCATCAGTGAGTGGACTAGCGGCCAAGAGACCCAGTACTTC
-,many,TRBV28,TRBJ1-4,CASRQSNEKLFF,TGTGCCAGCCGGCAGTCAAATGAAAAACTGTTTTTT
TRBD1,-,TRBV18,TRBJ2-3,CATTGVTDTQYF,TGTGCCACGACAGGGGTCACAGATACGCAGTATTTT
TRBD2,-,TRBV11-2,TRBJ2-7,CASSLLAGPSYEQYF,TGTGCCAGCAGTTTACTAGCGGGACCCTCCTACGAGCAGTACTTC
-,-,TRBV29-1,TRBJ2-1,CSVGLSGNEQFF,TGCAGCGTGGGACTGTCCGGGAATGAGCAGTTCTTC
-,few,TRBV19,TRBJ1-1,CASSSPRGGTEAFF,TGTGCCAGTAGTAGCCCTCGGGGAGGCACTGAAGCTTTCTTT
-,few,TRBV7-2,TRBJ2-5,CASSVLAGSWTQYF,TGTGCCAGCAGCGTACTGGCAGGGTCGTGGACCCAGTACTTC
TRBD1,-,TRBV20-1,TRBJ2-7,CSARDTGAVTGYEQYF,TGCAGTGCTAGAGATACAGGGGCAGTTACGGGGTACGAGCAGTACTTC